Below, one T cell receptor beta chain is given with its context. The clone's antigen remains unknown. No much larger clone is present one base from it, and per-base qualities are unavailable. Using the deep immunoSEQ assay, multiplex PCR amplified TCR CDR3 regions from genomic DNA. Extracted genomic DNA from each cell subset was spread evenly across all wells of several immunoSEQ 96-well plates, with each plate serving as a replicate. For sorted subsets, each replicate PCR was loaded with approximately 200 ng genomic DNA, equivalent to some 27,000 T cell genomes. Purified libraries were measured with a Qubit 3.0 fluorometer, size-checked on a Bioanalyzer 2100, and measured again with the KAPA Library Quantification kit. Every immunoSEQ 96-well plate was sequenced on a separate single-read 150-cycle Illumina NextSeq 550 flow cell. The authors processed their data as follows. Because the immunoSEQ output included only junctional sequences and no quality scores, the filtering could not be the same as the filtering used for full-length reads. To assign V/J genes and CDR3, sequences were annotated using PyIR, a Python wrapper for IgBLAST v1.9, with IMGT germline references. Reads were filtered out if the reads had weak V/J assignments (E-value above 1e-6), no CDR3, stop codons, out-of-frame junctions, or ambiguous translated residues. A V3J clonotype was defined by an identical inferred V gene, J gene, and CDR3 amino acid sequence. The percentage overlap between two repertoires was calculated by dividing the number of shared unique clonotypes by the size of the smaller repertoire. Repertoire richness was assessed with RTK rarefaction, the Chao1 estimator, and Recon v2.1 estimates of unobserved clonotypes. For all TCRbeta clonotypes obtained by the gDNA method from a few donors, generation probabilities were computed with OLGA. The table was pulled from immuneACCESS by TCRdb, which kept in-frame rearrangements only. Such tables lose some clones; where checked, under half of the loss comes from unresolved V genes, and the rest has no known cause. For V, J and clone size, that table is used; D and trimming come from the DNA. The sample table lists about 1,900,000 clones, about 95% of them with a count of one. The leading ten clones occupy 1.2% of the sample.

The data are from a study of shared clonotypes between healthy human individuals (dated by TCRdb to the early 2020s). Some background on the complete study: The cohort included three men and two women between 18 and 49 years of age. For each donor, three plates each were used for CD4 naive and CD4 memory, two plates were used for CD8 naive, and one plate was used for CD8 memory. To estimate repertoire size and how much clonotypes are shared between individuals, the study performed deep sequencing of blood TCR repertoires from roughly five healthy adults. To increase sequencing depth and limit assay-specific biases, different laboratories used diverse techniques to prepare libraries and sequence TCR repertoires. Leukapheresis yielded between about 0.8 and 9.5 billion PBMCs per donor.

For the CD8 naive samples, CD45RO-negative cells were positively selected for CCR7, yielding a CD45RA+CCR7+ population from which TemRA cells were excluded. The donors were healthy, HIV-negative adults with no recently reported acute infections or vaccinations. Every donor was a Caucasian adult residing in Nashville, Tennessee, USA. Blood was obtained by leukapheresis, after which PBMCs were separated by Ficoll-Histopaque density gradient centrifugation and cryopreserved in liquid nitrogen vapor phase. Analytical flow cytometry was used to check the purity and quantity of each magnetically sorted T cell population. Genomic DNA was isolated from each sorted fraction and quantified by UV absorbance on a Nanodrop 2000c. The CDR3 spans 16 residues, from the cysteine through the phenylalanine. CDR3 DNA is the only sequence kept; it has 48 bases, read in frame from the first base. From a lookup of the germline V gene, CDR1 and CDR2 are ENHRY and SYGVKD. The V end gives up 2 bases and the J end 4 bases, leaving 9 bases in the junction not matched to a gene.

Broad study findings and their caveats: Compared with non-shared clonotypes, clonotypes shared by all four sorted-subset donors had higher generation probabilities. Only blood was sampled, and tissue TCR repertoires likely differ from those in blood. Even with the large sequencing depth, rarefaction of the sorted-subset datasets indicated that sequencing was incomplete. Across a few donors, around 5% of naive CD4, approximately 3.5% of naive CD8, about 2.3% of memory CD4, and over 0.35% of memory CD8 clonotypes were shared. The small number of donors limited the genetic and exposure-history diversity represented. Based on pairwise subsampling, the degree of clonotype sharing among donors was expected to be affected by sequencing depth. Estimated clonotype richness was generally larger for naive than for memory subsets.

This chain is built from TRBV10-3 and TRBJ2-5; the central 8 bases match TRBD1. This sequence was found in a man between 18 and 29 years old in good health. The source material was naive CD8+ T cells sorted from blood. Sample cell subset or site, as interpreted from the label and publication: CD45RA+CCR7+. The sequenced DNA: TGTGCCATCAGTGAGAGAATGGGACAGGTTGGAGAGACCCAGTACTTC. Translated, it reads CAISERMGQVGETQYF.